This T cell receptor (beta chain) emerged from a study of T cell responses to AZD1222 COVID-19 vaccine. The CDR3 consists of 16 residues. Concerning this clone: No antigen is known for it.

Study conclusions and caveats: Clonal diversity was possibly underestimated; the donors were predominantly white British and more often female. Scientists sampled the repertoires only once the peak T cell response had passed.

Libraries were prepared by immunoSEQ multiplex PCR; TCRdb keeps only in-frame clonotypes and omits some of them. The table has approximately 150,000 clones, 85% to 90% seen once. This material consisted of peripheral blood, taken 28 days after the second AZD1222 dose. The J gene is TRBJ2-6, the V gene TRBV21-1. TRBV21-1 represents a pseudogene. The sequence was obtained from an adult who received the AZD1222 COVID-19 vaccine. CDR3 coding DNA: TGTGCCAGCAGCAAAGACCGTGTTCAAGGGATCAACGTCCTGACTTTC. It encodes CASSKDRVQGINVLTF.